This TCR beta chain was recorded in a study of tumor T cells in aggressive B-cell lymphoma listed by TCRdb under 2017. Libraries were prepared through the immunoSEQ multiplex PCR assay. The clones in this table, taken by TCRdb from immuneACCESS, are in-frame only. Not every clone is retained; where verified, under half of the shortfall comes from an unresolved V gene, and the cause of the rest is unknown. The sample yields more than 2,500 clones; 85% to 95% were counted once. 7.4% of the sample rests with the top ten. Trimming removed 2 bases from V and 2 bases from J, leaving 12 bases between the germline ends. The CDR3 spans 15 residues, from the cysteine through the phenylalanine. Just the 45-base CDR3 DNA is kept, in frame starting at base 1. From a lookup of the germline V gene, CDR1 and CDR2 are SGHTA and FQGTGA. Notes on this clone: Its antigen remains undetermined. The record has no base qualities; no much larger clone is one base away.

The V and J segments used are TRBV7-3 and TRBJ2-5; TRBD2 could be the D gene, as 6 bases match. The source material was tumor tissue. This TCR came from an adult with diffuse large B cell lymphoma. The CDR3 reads CASSLGVADQETQYF. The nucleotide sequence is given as TGTGCCAGCAGCTTAGGGGTAGCGGATCAAGAGACCCAGTACTTC.